One sample yielded the 22 T cell receptor beta chains listed below, sequenced in a study of T cells in women clearing cervical HPV infection. This table comes from immunoSEQ multiplex PCR, and its TCRdb copy is limited to in-frame clones, with some not included. This sample contains tens of thousands of clones. The sample was blood buffy coat. The receptors here all came from a woman aged 18-70 years with a cervical HPV16 infection that either progressed to CIN3+ or cleared (not recorded which).

On this clone itself: The missing CDR3 end, 3 residues past where the read stops, is filled in from the germline J gene. The chain uses TRBV20-1 and TRBJ2-5; 10 bases match TRBD2. The trim removed 6 bases at V and 5 bases at J, leaving 9 bases unmatched. This CDR3 is 14 amino acids long. Germline V gene sequence: CDR1 DFQATT, CDR2 SNEGSKA (reference sequence). CDR3 protein: CSALPAGGRETQYF. CDR3 DNA, as far as it was read: TGCAGTGCCCTCCCAGCGGGAGGGCGGGAGACC.

Regarding this clone: The read comes to an end 3 residues before the CDR3 does, leaving the germline J gene to fill in the end. The rearrangement links TRBV5-1 to TRBJ2-4, with 7 bases fitting TRBD2. V lost 0 bases to trimming and J lost 4 bases; unmatched junction nucleotides: 7. Germline V gene lookup returns CDR1 SGHRS and CDR2 YFSETQ. This CDR3 is built from 16 residues. CDR3 bases read: TGCGCCAGCAGCTTGGATAGTAGCGGGCGGAAAAACATT. This translates into CASSLDSSGRKNI. The whole CDR3 protein reads CASSLDSSGRKNIQYF.

In the case of this clone: The sequenced fragment ends 3 residues before the CDR3 boundary, so the rest is inferred from the germline J gene. The chain links TRBV20-1 to TRBJ2-7; TRBD1 agrees at 7 bases. The CDR3 totals 11 residues. CDR1 is DFQATT, CDR2 SNEGSKA, per germline (reference sequence). After removal of 5 bases from V and 3 bases from J, the junction contained 1 base not matched to a gene. CDR3 amino acids: CSAGQDYEQYF. The part of the CDR3 DNA that was read is TGCAGTGCTGGACAGGACTACGAG.

As to this clone: The CDR3 goes on 3 residues after the read ends, and that part is filled in from the germline J gene. The chain recombines TRBV20-1 with TRBJ2-1, with 14 bases lining up with TRBD2. Trimming cost V 0 bases and J 4 bases; bases outside gene matches: 8. Germline assignment: CDR1 DFQATT and CDR2 SNEGSKA (reference sequence). This CDR3 has 18 amino acids. CDR3: CSARDRLAGGLRYNEQFF. The covered CDR3 bases are TGCAGTGCTAGAGATCGACTAGCGGGAGGGCTCCGATACAATGAG.

On this clone: With the read ending 3 residues before the CDR3 end, the germline J gene is used to fill in that end. This chain joins TRBV6-1 and TRBJ1-2, with 7 positions matching TRBD1. This CDR3 has 15 amino acids. Trimming removed 4 bases from V and 3 bases from J; junction bases left unmatched: 8. Germline loops: CDR1 MNHNS, CDR2 SASEGT. CDR3 sequence: CASSGTTTGDYGYTF. Partial CDR3 DNA: TGTGCCAGCAGTGGTACCACAACAGGGGACTATGGC.

A word on this clone: Read sequence stops 3 residues before the CDR3 end, and the germline J gene provides the missing end. The V call is TRBV18, the J call TRBJ2-1; D is undetermined. CDR1 KGHSH and CDR2 LQKENI come from the germline V gene. Trimming left V 1 base short and J 3 bases short, with 19 bases between. The CDR3 runs 18 residues. The sequenced CDR3 bases are TGTGCCAGCTCACCACGGCAGTTAACTATCCTACTCTACAATGAG. It translates to CASSPRQLTILLYNE. The complete CDR3 protein is CASSPRQLTILLYNEQFF.

This clone is identified as medium-sized from frequency. Coverage ceases 3 residues before the CDR3 finishes, and the germline J gene fills in the end. The V gene is TRBV19, the J gene TRBJ1-2, with D possibly matching TRBD1 (5 bases). CDR3 size: 15 residues. CDR1 is LNHDA and CDR2 is SQIVND in the germline V gene (reference sequence). V was clipped by 3 bases and J by 0 bases, with 11 bases between them. Partial CDR3 DNA: TGTGCCAGTAGTATTCAGGGAGGTACTAACTATGGC. This gives the protein CASSIQGGTNYG. The full CDR3 protein reads CASSIQGGTNYGYTF.

In regard to this clone: The sequenced fragment ends 3 residues before the CDR3 boundary, so the rest is inferred from the germline J gene. This chain links TRBV7-9 with TRBJ1-2, with TRBD1 matching 10 bases. The CDR3 totals 14 residues. From germline, CDR1 is SEHNR and CDR2 FQNEAQ (reference sequence). The sequenced CDR3 bases are TGTGCCAGCAGCTCAGGGACAGGGGAAATCGAC. As protein: CASSSGTGEID. The CDR3 as a whole reads CASSSGTGEIDYTF.

This clone is identified as medium-sized from frequency. The read stops 3 residues short of the end of the CDR3; the missing end is completed from the germline J gene. The chain carries TRBV2 and TRBJ2-7; a weak D match, TRBD1 (6 bases). There are 18 residues in the CDR3. Germline CDR1 reads SNHLY; CDR2 reads FYNNEI. The ends were cut back, 6 bases at V and 4 bases at J, with 28 bases in the middle. The sequenced CDR3 bases are TGTGCCAGCAGGTTGGACCTCCCCCTGAGGGACAAAATTTACGAG. Its protein product is CASRLDLPLRDKIYE. The whole CDR3 protein reads CASRLDLPLRDKIYEQYF.

For this clone: Read sequence stops 3 residues before the CDR3 end, and the germline J gene provides the missing end. This chain connects TRBV18 to TRBJ2-2; D may be TRBD1 (6 bases). The germline V gene has CDR1 KGHSH and CDR2 LQKENI. The CDR3 sequence is 16 residues long. This chain's CDR3 is CASSTYREATNEKLFF. The CDR3 DNA, read in part, is TGTGCCAGCTCAACCTACAGGGAAGCAACTAATGAAAAG.

Turning to this clone: The sequence runs out 3 residues before the end of the CDR3; the remainder is reconstructed from the germline J gene. The chain employs TRBV7-2 and TRBJ1-2, with D maybe TRBD1 (6 bases). Germline V gives CDR1 SGHTA, CDR2 FQGNSA. The CDR3 runs 13 residues. The sequenced CDR3 bases are TGTGCCAGCAGCTTCGGGGAGGGGGTCGGC. Translation: CASSFGEGVG. The whole CDR3 sequence is CASSFGEGVGYTF.

Comment on this clone: The read is 3 residues too short to cover the CDR3 end, so that end is filled in from the germline J gene. This chain connects TRBV14 to TRBJ2-5, with TRBD1 identical over 8 bases. In germline, CDR1 is SGHDN, CDR2 FVKESK. V shed 0 bases and J 4 bases; nucleotides not matched to a gene: 10. This CDR3 contains 17 residues. The part of the CDR3 DNA that was read is TGTGCCAGCAGCCAAGACAGGGGGCCCTTTTTAGGAGAGACC. Protein sequence: CASSQDRGPFLGET. The whole CDR3 sequence reads CASSQDRGPFLGETQYF.

On this clone itself: The read falls 3 residues short of the CDR3 end, and the missing part is taken from the germline J gene. The chain combines TRBV30 with TRBJ1-4; a possible D gene is TRBD1 (5 bases). The germline V gene encodes CDR1 GTSNPN and CDR2 SVGIG (reference sequence). The length of the CDR3 is 12 residues. The V end was cut by 3 bases, the J end by 7 bases, with 9 bases between. CDR3 DNA, as far as it was read: TGTGCCTGGAGGGGGCTGGGTGAAAAA. Protein: CAWRGLGEK. The CDR3 in its entirety is CAWRGLGEKLFF.

Comments on this clone: The read gets to within 3 residues of the CDR3 end, and the germline J gene fills in the rest. This chain uses TRBV20-1 with TRBJ2-7; 7 bases line up with TRBD2. The CDR3 is 17 residues long. From germline, CDR1 is DFQATT and CDR2 SNEGSKA (reference sequence). With V trimmed by 0 bases and J by 3 bases, 14 bases remained unmatched. Partial CDR3 DNA: TGCAGTGCTAGAGACCGTGCTATGTCCCTAGCGGACTACGAG. The encoded protein is CSARDRAMSLADYE. The full-length CDR3 reads as CSARDRAMSLADYEQYF.

Details on this clone: The CDR3 goes on 3 residues after the read ends, and that part is filled in from the germline J gene. The chain combines TRBV12-3 or TRBV12-4 with TRBJ2-7; unclear D gene. V lost 1 base and J lost 2, with 9 bases in between. This CDR3 has 14 amino acids. The CDR3 is CASSLEQLTYEQYF. CDR3 DNA, as far as it was read: TGTGCCAGCAGTTTAGAACAGCTCACCTACGAG.

Comment on this clone: The read comes to an end 3 residues before the CDR3 does, leaving the germline J gene to fill in the end. This sequence joins TRBV28 and TRBJ1-4; TRBD1 is a possible D gene (5 bases). CDR1 and CDR2 from the germline V gene are MDHEN and SYDVKM. The CDR3 consists of 16 residues. V lost 4 bases, J lost 7 bases, and 19 bases lay in between. The CDR3 sequence is CASSSEGRGLFEKLFF. CDR3 DNA, as far as it was read: TGTGCCAGCAGTTCCGAGGGGAGGGGCCTTTTTGAAAAA.

CDR3 loop: CAWTRGGGDQPQHF. The CDR3 bases that were read are TGTGCCTGGACCCGTGGCGGGGGGGATCAGCCC. This rearrangement joins TRBV30 to TRBJ1-5, with D maybe TRBD1 (5 bases). The read finishes 3 residues shy of the CDR3 end, and the germline J gene is used to complete it. There are 14 residues in the CDR3. Deletions cut 4 bases from V and 5 bases from J, with 15 bases between. Germline V gene lookup returns CDR1 GTSNPN and CDR2 SVGIG (reference sequence).

For this clone: Read sequence stops 3 residues before the CDR3 end, and the germline J gene provides the missing end. The V and J genes are TRBV18 and TRBJ1-1; D might be TRBD1 (5 bases). This CDR3 has 14 residues. CDR1 and CDR2 (germline): KGHSH, LQKENI. The DNA read from the CDR3 is TGTGCCAGCTCACCACCGTCCCAGGGAAAAGAA. Amino acids: CASSPPSQGKE. The complete CDR3 sequence is CASSPPSQGKEAFF.

Worth noting for this clone: Compared with germline, one end of the junction differs, possibly owing to a read error. The read ends 3 residues shy of where the CDR3 ends; the end is completed using the germline J gene. This chain connects TRBV7-7 to TRBJ2-1, with 9 bases matching TRBD2. This CDR3 comprises 15 residues. Germline CDR1 reads SSHAT; CDR2 reads FNYEAQ (reference sequence). CDR3 amino acids: CASSLASGNPHEQFF. The sequenced CDR3 bases are TGTGCTAGCAGCTTAGCTAGCGGGAACCCCCATGAG.

CDR3 DNA, as far as it was read: TGTGCCAGCAGTGGCCGGAGAAGTCTAGCGGGGTTCACAGATACC. Amino acid sequence: CASSGRRSLAGFTDT. The CDR3 in its entirety is CASSGRRSLAGFTDTYTF. The chain carries TRBV2 and TRBJ1-2; D is uncertain. The read gets to within 3 residues of the CDR3 end, and the germline J gene fills in the rest. Germline V gives CDR1 SNHLY, CDR2 FYNNEI. The CDR3 totals 18 residues. The variable domain in full, completed from reference TRBV2 and TRBJ1-2, reads EPEVTQTPSHQVTQMGQEVILRCVPISNHLYFYWYRQILGQKVEFLVSFYNNEISEKSEIFDDQFSVERPDGSNFTLKIRSTKLEDSAMYFCASSGRRSLAGFTDTYTFGSGTRLTVV.

On this clone: The read ends 3 residues early relative to the CDR3; the germline J gene fills the gap. This chain links TRBV7-3 with TRBJ2-1; D possibly corresponds to TRBD1 (5 bases). There are 13 residues in the CDR3. Germline values: CDR1 SGHTA, CDR2 FQGTGA. V was pared by 5 bases and J by 5 bases, with 10 bases between. The CDR3 loop reads CASSRARDNEQFF. CDR3 bases read: TGTGCCAGCAGCCGGGCCAGGGACAATGAG.

Concerning this clone itself: The CDR3 goes on 3 residues after the read ends, and that part is filled in from the germline J gene. This chain joins TRBV13 and TRBJ2-1; D is possibly TRBD2 (6 bases). Germline CDR1 PRHDT, CDR2 FYEKMQ (reference sequence). V lost 5 bases and J 7 bases, leaving 15 bases between the germline ends. CDR3 length equals 14 residues. CDR3 DNA (partial): TGTGCCAGCAGCGTCCTCAGTGGGGGGAATGAG. It is translated as CASSVLSGGNE. The complete CDR3 protein is CASSVLSGGNEQFF.